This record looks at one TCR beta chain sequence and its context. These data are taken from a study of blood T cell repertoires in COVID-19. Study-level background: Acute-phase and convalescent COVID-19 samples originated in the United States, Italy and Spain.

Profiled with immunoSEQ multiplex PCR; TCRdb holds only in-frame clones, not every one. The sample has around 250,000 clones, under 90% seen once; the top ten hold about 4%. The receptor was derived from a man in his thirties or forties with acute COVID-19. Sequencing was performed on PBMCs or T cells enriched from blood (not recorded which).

CDR3 amino acids: CASSYSGQGGAFF. In DNA form, the CDR3 reads TGTGCCAGCAGTTACTCAGGGCAGGGGGGAGCTTTCTTT. The chain couples TRBV6-5 to TRBJ1-1, with 7 bases matching TRBD1. Germline V CDR1 and CDR2: MNHEY, SVGAGI. Losses at the gene ends were 0 bases for V and 10 bases for J; bases not matched to a gene: 5. CDR3 length: 13 residues.